This T cell receptor (beta chain) appears in the sequencing data of a study of control samples from healthy donors and cancer patients. This clone was picked up one time. V lost 1 base and J 12 bases, leaving 9 bases between the germline ends. This CDR3 is 12 amino acids long. Sequencing was performed with immunoSEQ multiplex PCR; in TCRdb, only in-frame clones are kept and a portion is missing. The profile shows tens of thousands of clones, around 84% of them singletons. This chain uses TRBV12-3 or TRBV12-4 with TRBJ1-4; D remains ambiguous. The clonotype comes from a man aged 55 to 70 with colorectal cancer. Sample: PBMCs. CDR3 sequence (DNA): TGTGCCAGCAGTTTAGATAGGGCACAACTGTTTTTT. Translation: CASSLDRAQLFF.